The present T cell receptor beta chain was sequenced within a study of shared clonotypes between healthy human individuals. Researchers ran the assay at a deep level. The quantity of DNA used in unsorted PBMC replicate PCRs was approximately 270 ng, corresponding to around 32,000 T cell genomes. How the authors handled the data: Junction-only immunoSEQ data arrived without quality scores, meaning filtering differed. Assay: immunoSEQ multiplex PCR; the TCRdb copy retains only in-frame clones and omits some. D and trimming were read from the DNA, whereas the V and J calls and clone size are those reported in that table. The sample has fewer than 600,000 clones, about 80% seen once. Per germline, CDR1 GTSNPN and CDR2 SVGIG (reference sequence). The CDR3 is 15 residues long. Unmatched junction bases numbered 11, after V lost 3 bases and J lost 11 bases.

The chain recombines TRBV30 with TRBJ1-4; 11 bases map to TRBD1. This TCR was recovered from a woman between 35 and 50 years old in good health. Some clones in this sample may be carry-over from other donors' samples. The material sequenced was PBMCs. CDR3 DNA sequence: TGTGCCTGGAGCGGGACAGGGGGTAGGTTGGGGAAACTGTTTTTT. Encoded protein: CAWSGTGGRLGKLFF. Full variable domain (rest looked up from reference TRBV30 and TRBJ1-4): SQTIHQWPATLVQPVGSPLSLECTVEGTSNPNLYWYRQAAGRGLQLLFYSVGIGQISSEVPQNLSASRPQDRQFILSSKKLLLSDSGFYLCAWSGTGGRLGKLFFGSGTQLSVL.